The clone carrying this TCR beta chain was found a few times. Its antigen is still unknown. The source of the sample is a study of post-analysis software for immune sequencing data. This CDR3 comprises 13 residues. From germline, CDR1 is SGHRS and CDR2 YFSETQ. V gave up 0 bases and J gave up 8 bases, with 11 bases separating them. Study-wide results and limits: Among multiple sclerosis patients, normalized Chao1 diversity was significantly below that of controls. TRBV5-6, TRBV5-1 and TRBV20-1 belonged to a set of about 5 TRBV segments that were more frequent in patients than controls.

Unique molecular identifiers were carried by the TCR beta cDNA libraries. TCRdb independently ran MiXCR on the PCR reads; one entry per CDR3 protein. Altogether roughly 650,000 distinct CDR3 sequences are present, approximately 59% being singletons, with the ten largest covering around 11%. Sequenced input: blood. The chain has TRBV5-1 and TRBJ1-1; the D is unclear. This TCR was sampled from a girl aged 2 to 9 with multiple sclerosis. The CDR3 loop is CASSLEELAEAFF. The CDR3 region has the DNA TGCGCCAGCAGCTTGGAGGAGCTAGCCGAAGCTTTCTTT.